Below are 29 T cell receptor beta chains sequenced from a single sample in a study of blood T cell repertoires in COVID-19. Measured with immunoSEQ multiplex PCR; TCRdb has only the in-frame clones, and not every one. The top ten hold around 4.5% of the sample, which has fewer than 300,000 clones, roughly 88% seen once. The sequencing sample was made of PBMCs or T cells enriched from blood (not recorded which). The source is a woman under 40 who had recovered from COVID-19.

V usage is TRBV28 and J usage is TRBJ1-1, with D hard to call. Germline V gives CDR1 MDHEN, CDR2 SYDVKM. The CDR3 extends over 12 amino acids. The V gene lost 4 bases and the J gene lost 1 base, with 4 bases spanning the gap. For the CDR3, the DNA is TGTGCCAGCAGTTGGAGGAACACTGAAGCTTTCTTT. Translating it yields CASSWRNTEAFF.

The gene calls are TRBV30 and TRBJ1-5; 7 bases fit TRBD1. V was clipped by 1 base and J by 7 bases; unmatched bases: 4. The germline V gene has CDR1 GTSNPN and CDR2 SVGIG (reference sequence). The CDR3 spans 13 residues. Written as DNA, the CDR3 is TGTGCCTGGAGTGGACAGGGTGGGCAGCCCCAGCATTTT. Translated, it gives CAWSGQGGQPQHF. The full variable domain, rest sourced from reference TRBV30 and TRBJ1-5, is SQTIHQWPATLVQPVGSPLSLECTVEGTSNPNLYWYRQAAGRGLQLLFYSVGIGQISSEVPQNLSASRPQDRQFILSSKKLLLSDSGFYLCAWSGQGGQPQHFGDGTRLSIL.

The CDR3 nucleotides are TGTGCCAGCAGCCAAGATCTCGGTGGGGCTAGACAGCCCCAGCATTTT. It codes for CASSQDLGGARQPQHF. The chain carries TRBV3-1 (or the pseudogene TRBV3-2) and TRBJ1-5; TRBD1 might be the D (5 bases). V lost 0 bases, J lost 7 bases, and 16 bases lay in between. Germline CDR1 reads LGHDT; CDR2 reads YNNKEL (reference sequence). This CDR3 has 16 residues.

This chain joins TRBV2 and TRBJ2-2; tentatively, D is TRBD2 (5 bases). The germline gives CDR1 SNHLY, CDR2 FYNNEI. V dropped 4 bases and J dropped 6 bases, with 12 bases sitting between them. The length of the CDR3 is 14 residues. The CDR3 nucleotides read TGTGCCAGCAGTGTGCGGTACGGGGCCGGGGAGCTGTTTTTT. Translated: CASSVRYGAGELFF.

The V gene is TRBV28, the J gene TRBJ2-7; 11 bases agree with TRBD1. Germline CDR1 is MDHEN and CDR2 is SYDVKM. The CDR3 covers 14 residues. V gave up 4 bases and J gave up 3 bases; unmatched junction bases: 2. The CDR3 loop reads CASSSGTGGYEQYF. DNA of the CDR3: TGTGCCAGCAGTTCCGGGACAGGGGGCTACGAGCAGTACTTC.

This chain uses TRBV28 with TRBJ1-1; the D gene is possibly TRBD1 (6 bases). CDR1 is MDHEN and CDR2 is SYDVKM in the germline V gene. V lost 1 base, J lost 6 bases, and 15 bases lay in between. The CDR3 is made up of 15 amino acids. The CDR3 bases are TGTGCCAGCAGTTTATATGGGGGGGGCCGGCCTGAAGCTTTCTTT. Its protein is CASSLYGGGRPEAFF.

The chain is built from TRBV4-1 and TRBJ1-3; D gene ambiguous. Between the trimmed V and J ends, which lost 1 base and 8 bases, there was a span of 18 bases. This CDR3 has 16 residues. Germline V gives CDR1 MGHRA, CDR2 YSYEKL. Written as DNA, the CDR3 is TGCGCCAGCAGCCAAGGGCGGGGTGCGATTTATGACACCATATATTTT. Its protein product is CASSQGRGAIYDTIYF.

CDR3 nucleotides: TGCGCCAGCAGGGACCTCTTTATGGGACAGGGGATCTACGAGCAGTACTTC. This gives the protein CASRDLFMGQGIYEQYF. The chain links TRBV5-1 to TRBJ2-7; TRBD1 aligns across 10 bases. The CDR3 is made up of 17 amino acids. Germline assignment: CDR1 SGHRS and CDR2 YFSETQ. With V trimmed by 5 bases and J by 3 bases, 14 bases remained unmatched.

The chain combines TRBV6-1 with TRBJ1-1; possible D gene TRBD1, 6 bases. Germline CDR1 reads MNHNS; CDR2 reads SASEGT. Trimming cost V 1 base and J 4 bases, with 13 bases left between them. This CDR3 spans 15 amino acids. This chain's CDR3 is CASSEEGVRGTEAFF. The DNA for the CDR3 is TGTGCCAGCAGTGAAGAGGGGGTTCGCGGCACTGAAGCTTTCTTT.

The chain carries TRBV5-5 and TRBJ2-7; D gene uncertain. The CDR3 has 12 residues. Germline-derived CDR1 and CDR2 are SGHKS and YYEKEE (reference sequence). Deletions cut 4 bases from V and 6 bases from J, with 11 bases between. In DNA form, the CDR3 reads TGTGCCAGCAGCCTGGGGTCGGGCGAGCAGTACTTC. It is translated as CASSLGSGEQYF.

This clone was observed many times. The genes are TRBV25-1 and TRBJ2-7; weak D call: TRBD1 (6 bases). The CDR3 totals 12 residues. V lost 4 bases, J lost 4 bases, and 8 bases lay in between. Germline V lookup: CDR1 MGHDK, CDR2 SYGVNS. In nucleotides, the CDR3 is TGTGCCAGCAGTGGACAGGAATACGAGCAGTACTTC. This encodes CASSGQEYEQYF.

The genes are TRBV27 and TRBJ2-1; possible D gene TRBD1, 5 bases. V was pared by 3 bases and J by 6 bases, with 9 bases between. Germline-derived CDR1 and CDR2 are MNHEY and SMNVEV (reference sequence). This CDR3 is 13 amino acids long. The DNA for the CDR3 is TGTGCCAGCAGTTTGGGAAGGGGCAATGAGCAGTTCTTC. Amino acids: CASSLGRGNEQFF.

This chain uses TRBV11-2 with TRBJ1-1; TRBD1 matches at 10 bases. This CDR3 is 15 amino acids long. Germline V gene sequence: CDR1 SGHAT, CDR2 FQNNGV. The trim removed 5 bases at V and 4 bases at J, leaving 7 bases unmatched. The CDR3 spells CASSRTGGYGTEAFF. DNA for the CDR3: TGTGCCAGCAGCCGGACAGGGGGTTATGGCACTGAAGCTTTCTTT.

CDR3 DNA sequence: TGTGCCAGCAGCTTAGTGGGGGGATTGAACACTGAAGCTTTCTTT. Translating gives CASSLVGGLNTEAFF. The rearrangement joins TRBV7-8 to TRBJ1-1, with a tentative D call TRBD1 (5 bases). Germline assignment: CDR1 SGHVS and CDR2 FQNEAQ. Deletions cut 1 base from V and 0 bases from J, with 9 bases between. CDR3 size: 15 residues.

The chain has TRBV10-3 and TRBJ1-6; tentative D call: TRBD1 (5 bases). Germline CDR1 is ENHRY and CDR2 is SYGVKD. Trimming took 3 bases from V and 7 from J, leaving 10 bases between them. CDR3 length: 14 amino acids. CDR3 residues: CAISDGQGNSPLHF. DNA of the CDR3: TGTGCCATCAGTGATGGGCAGGGAAATTCACCCCTCCACTTT.

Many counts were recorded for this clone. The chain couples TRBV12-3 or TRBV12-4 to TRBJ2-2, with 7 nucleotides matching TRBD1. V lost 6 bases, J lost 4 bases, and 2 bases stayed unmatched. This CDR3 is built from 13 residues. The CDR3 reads CASRGTATGELFF. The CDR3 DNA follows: TGTGCCAGCAGGGGGACAGCCACCGGGGAGCTGTTTTTT.

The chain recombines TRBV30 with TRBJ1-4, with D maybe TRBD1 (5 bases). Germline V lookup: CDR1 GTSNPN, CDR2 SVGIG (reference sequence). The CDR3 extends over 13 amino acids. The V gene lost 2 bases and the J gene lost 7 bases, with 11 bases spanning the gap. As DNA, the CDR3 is TGTGCCTGGAGTACAGGTTCGGGTGAAAAACTGTTTTTT. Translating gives CAWSTGSGEKLFF.

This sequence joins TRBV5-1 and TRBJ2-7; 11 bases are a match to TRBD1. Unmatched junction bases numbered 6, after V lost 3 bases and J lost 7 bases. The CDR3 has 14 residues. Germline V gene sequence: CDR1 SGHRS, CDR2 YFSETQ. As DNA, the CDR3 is TGCGCCAGCAGCTCGGGACAGGGGGGATTGGAGCAGTACTTC. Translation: CASSSGQGGLEQYF.

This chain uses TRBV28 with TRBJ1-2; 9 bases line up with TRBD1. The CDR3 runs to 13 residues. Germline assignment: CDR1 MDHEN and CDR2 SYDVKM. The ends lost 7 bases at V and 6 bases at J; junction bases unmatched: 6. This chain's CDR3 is CASIYRGRDGYTF. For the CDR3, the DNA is TGTGCCAGCATCTACAGGGGGCGGGATGGCTACACCTTC.

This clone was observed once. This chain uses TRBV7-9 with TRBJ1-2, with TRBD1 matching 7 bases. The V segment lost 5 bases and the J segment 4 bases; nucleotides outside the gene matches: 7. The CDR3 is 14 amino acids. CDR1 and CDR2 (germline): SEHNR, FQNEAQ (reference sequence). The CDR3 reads CASSPPGTAYGYTF. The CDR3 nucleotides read TGTGCCAGCAGCCCCCCCGGGACAGCCTATGGCTACACCTTC.

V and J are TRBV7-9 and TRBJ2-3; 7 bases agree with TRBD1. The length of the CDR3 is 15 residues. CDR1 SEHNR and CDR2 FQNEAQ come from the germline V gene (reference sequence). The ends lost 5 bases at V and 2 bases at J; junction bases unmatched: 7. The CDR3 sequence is CASSETGKATDTQYF. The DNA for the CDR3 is TGTGCCAGCAGCGAGACAGGGAAAGCCACAGATACGCAGTATTTT.

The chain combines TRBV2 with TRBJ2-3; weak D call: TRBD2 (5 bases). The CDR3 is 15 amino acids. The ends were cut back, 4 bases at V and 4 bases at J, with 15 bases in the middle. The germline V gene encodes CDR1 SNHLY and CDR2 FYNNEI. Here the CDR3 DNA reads TGTGCCAGCAGTGTCGAGGGCCAGCGACCAGATACGCAGTATTTT. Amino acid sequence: CASSVEGQRPDTQYF.

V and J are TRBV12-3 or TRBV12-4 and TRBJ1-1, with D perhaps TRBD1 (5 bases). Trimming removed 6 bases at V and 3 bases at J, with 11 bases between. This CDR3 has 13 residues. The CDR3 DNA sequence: TGTGCCAGCAGACGACCGGGGGACACTGAAGCTTTCTTT. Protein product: CASRRPGDTEAFF.

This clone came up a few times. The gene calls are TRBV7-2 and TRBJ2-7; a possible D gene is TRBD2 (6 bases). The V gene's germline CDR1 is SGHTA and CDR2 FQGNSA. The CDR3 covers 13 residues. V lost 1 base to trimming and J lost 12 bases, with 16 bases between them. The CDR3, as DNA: TGTGCCAGCAGCTTAGGGGCCCGGCGGGGTGGGTACTTC. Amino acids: CASSLGARRGGYF.

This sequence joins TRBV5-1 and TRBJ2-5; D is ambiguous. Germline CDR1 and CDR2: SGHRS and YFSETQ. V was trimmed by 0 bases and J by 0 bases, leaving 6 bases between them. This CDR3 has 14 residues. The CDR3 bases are TGCGCCAGCAGCTTGGGCGCGTACCAAGAGACCCAGTACTTC. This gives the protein CASSLGAYQETQYF.

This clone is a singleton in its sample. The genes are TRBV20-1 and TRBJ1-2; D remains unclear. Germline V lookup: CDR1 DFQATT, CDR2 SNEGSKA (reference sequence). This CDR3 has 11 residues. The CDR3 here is CRTLSGYGYTF. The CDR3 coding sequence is TGCAGAACCCTGAGCGGCTATGGCTACACCTTC.

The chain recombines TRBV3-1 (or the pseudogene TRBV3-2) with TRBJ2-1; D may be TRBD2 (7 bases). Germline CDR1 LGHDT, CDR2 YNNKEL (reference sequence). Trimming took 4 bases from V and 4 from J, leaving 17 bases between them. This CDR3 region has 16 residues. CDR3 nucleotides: TGTGCCAGCAGCCTAGCAACGGGGGGCCTTTACAATGAGCAGTTCTTC. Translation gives CASSLATGGLYNEQFF.

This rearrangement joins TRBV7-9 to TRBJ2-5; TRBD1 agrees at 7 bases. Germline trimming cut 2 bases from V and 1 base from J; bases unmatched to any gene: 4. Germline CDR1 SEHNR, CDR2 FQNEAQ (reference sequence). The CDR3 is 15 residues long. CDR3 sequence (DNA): TGTGCCAGCAGCTTACTCAGACAGGGCCAAGAGACCCAGTACTTC. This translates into CASSLLRQGQETQYF.

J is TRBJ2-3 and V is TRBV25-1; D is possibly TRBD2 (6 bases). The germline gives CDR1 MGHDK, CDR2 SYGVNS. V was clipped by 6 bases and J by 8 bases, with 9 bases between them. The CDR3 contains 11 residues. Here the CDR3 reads CASRGLSTQYF. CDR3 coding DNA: TGTGCCAGCAGGGGACTTTCTACGCAGTATTTT.